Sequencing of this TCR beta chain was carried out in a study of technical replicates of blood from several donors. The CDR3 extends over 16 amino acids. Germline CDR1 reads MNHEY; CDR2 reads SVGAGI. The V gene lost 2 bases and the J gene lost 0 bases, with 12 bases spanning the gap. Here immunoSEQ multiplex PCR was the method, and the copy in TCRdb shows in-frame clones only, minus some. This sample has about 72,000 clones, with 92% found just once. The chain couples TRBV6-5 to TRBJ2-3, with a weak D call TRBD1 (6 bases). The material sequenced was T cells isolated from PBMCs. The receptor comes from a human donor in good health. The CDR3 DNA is TGTGCCAGCAGTTACCAGGGGTTCTCTAGCACAGATACGCAGTATTTT. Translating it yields CASSYQGFSSTDTQYF.